Listed here are 4 T cell receptor beta chains from one sample, sequenced in a study of shared clonotypes between healthy human individuals. Naive-designated CD8 cells lacked CD45RO, were positively enriched for CCR7, and omitted terminally differentiated effector memory CD45RA+ cells. Data came from immunoSEQ multiplex PCR; TCRdb stores just in-frame clones and leaves some out. This table holds around 1.9 million clones, roughly 93% found once. Sequenced material: naive CD8+ T cells from PBMCs. The receptors were sampled from a man between 18 and 35 years old in good health. Some clones in this sample may be carry-over from other donors' samples.

The rearrangement joins TRBV4-1 to TRBJ2-7; 8 bases are a match to TRBD2. This CDR3 has 18 amino acids. Germline V CDR1 and CDR2: MGHRA, YSYEKL. V gave up 2 bases and J gave up 5 bases; unmatched junction bases: 17. CDR3 coding DNA: TGCGCCAGCAGCCAACGTTCGACTGCACTAGCGGAGGGCCACGAGCAGTACTTC. This codes for CASSQRSTALAEGHEQYF.

J is TRBJ2-3 and V is TRBV9; 7 bases are shared with TRBD2. Germline V gene sequence: CDR1 SGDLS, CDR2 YYNGEE. V gave up 6 bases and J gave up 3 bases; unmatched junction bases: 7. This CDR3 is built from 14 residues. The CDR3 nucleotides are TGTGCCAGCACAGGCGGGAGTGGTACAGATACGCAGTATTTT. Translation gives CASTGGSGTDTQYF.

The rearrangement joins TRBV28 to TRBJ1-5; a weak D match, TRBD1 (6 bases). Germline CDR1 reads MDHEN; CDR2 reads SYDVKM. The V end was cut by 2 bases, the J end by 6 bases, with 11 bases between. This CDR3 region has 14 residues. Here the CDR3 reads CASSLPTGSQPQHF. CDR3 DNA: TGTGCCAGCAGTTTACCCACAGGGTCTCAGCCCCAGCATTTT.

The J gene is TRBJ1-4, the V gene TRBV27; 8 bases align to TRBD1. In germline, CDR1 is MNHEY, CDR2 SMNVEV (reference sequence). The ends lost 6 bases at V and 6 bases at J; junction bases unmatched: 9. CDR3 length equals 15 residues. CDR3 in amino acids: CASRPHQGADEKLFF. CDR3 sequence (DNA): TGTGCCAGCAGACCACATCAGGGGGCAGATGAAAAACTGTTTTTT.